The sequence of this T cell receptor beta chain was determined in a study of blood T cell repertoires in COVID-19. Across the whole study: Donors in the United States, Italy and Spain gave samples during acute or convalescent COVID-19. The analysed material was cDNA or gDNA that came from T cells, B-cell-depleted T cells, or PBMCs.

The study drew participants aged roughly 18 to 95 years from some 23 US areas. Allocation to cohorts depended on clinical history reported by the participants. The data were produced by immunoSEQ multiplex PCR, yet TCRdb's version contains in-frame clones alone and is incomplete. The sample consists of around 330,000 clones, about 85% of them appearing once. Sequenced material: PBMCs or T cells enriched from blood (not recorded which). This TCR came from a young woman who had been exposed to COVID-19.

CDR3 DNA sequence: TGTGCCATCAGTGCGAAGACAGTCTCCTACGAGCAGTACTTC. Translating it yields CAISAKTVSYEQYF. J is TRBJ2-7 and V is TRBV10-3; TRBD1 might be the D (5 bases). The CDR3 has 14 amino acids. V was pared by 4 bases and J by 0 bases, with 10 bases between. The germline V gene has CDR1 ENHRY and CDR2 SYGVKD.